The present T cell receptor beta chain was sequenced within a study of blood T cell repertoires in COVID-19 (dated by TCRdb to the early 2020s). Background for the entire study: Samples from collaborators originated in the United States, Italy and Spain and spanned both the acute and convalescent phases of COVID-19. The prospective study material was composed of cDNA or gDNA derived from T cells, B-cell-depleted T cells, or PBMCs. Subjects who had been exposed to COVID-19, were actively infected with it, or had recovered from it provided the deeply sampled blood TCRbeta repertoires that made up the dataset. The repertoires were released in a freely available public database intended as a resource for research on the immune response to SARS-CoV-2. The samples were drawn from two sources: the first 160 participants of the ongoing ImmuneRACE study, and 1,000 to 1,500 subjects contributed by 6 global collaborators. The sample metadata nearly always contained a de-identified subject ID, COVID-19 status, age in years and sex. Where available, HLA class I and class II types were taken from metadata supplied by the sample provider and were not determined by assay-based typing. Points the paper makes about the study in general: How much clinical and demographic metadata was included differed by source and by participant, and the metadata was provided uncurated.

As to this clone: This clone's antigen is unknown. Per-base quality was not reported, and no clone a single base away is much larger than it.

CDR1 and CDR2 were assigned from the germline V gene as SGHRS and YFSETQ. The CDR3, from cysteine to phenylalanine, totals 13 residues. The DNA shown is the 39-base CDR3, in frame from base 1. The junction carries 15 bases between V and J, which are trimmed by 4 bases and 8 bases respectively. Whole blood was collected in K2EDTA tubes by collaborating institutions according to the institutions' own protocols. For TCRbeta analysis, collaborators shipped samples in one of three forms: frozen whole blood, isolated PBMCs, or DNA extracted from either of those sample types. TCRbeta CDR3 regions were amplified from genomic DNA by means of the immunoSEQ Assay, a bias-controlled multiplex PCR. Regarding the original processing steps: The number of nucleated cells in each sample was estimated by amplification of reference gene primers within the assay. To quantify the absolute abundance of each unique TCRbeta CDR3 rearrangement, sequence reads were collapsed and filtered. For each sample, productive Simpson clonality was calculated as the square root of Simpson's diversity index across productive rearrangements. TCRdb holds this immuneACCESS table with in-frame rearrangements only. Some clones are missing; in checked studies, unresolved V genes explain under half, and the rest has no known cause. The V and J calls and clone size are taken from that table; D and trimming were inferred from the DNA. This sample gives approximately 110,000 clones in total; 65% to 80% of them show up just once. The ten biggest clones cover approximately 0.86% of the sample.

Input material: peripheral blood. This TCR derives from a human donor with acute or convalescent COVID-19. The donor label of this sample is uncertain. The chain uses TRBV5-1 and TRBJ1-1; a weak D assignment points to TRBD1 (6 bases agree). This receptor has the CDR3 CASSAALTGEAFF. The DNA reads TGCGCCAGCAGCGCCGCCTTGACAGGCGAAGCTTTCTTT.